The 10 T cell receptor beta chains in this list originate from one sample, sequenced in a study of T cell responses to AZD1222 COVID-19 vaccine. Libraries were prepared by immunoSEQ multiplex PCR; TCRdb keeps only in-frame clonotypes and omits some of them. The sample includes some 200,000 clones, around 94% seen only once; the top ten take about 3.6%. The sample consisted of peripheral blood, taken 28 days after the second dose of the MenACWY control vaccine. These receptors were obtained from an adult who received the MenACWY meningococcal vaccine as a control.

The rearrangement joins TRBV7-9 to TRBJ2-7, with TRBD1 identical over 10 bases. Germline CDR1 and CDR2: SEHNR and FQNEAQ (reference sequence). With 7 bases clipped from V and 9 bases from J, the junction kept 6 bases outside the gene matches. CDR3 length equals 12 residues. CDR3 DNA: TGTGCCAGCACCAGTAGGGACAGGGGGCAGTACTTC. Amino acid sequence: CASTSRDRGQYF.

The rearrangement links TRBV6-5 to TRBJ1-1; D is unresolved. Germline loops: CDR1 MNHEY, CDR2 SVGAGI. This CDR3 is 10 amino acids long. The ends were cut back, 10 bases at V and 11 bases at J, with 14 bases in the middle. CDR3 amino acids: CATGESPAFF. CDR3 DNA sequence: TGTGCCACCGGCGAGTCCCCGGCTTTCTTT.

This clone was observed once. This chain uses TRBV6-5 with TRBJ1-1, with unresolved D. Germline CDR1 reads MNHEY; CDR2 reads SVGAGI. V was clipped by 5 bases and J by 7 bases, with 14 bases between them. The CDR3 length is 13 residues. CDR3 DNA: TGTGCCAGCAGTCGAGCAAGGTCGAATGAAGCTTTCTTT. Its protein product is CASSRARSNEAFF.

A remark on this clone: Germline is not matched at one junction end, which may reflect a read error. This chain links TRBV12-3 or TRBV12-4 with TRBJ1-5; the D gene is possibly TRBD1 (5 bases). The CDR3 runs 13 residues. CDR3 protein: CASSFQMPTVLYF. As DNA, the CDR3 is TGTGCCAGCAGTTTTCAAATGCCGACAGTTCTTTATTTT.

A single count supports this clone. CDR3 residues: CANLLTVTPFCGYTF. The DNA for the CDR3 is TGTGCCAACCTACTGACAGTCACCCCCTTCTGCGGCTACACCTTC. V gene TRBV6-5 combines with J gene TRBJ1-2; TRBD1 might be the D (5 bases). Germline V gene sequence: CDR1 MNHEY, CDR2 SVGAGI. V was shortened by 10 bases and J by 8 bases, with 26 bases between the two germline ends. The CDR3 totals 15 residues.

V is TRBV6-5 and J is TRBJ2-2; TRBD2 aligns across 11 bases. This CDR3 comprises 14 residues. Trimming removed 4 bases from V and 5 bases from J; junction bases left unmatched: 0. CDR1 MNHEY and CDR2 SVGAGI come from the germline V gene. The CDR3 sequence is CASSLAGGTGELFF. The CDR3 DNA is TGTGCCAGCAGTTTAGCGGGAGGGACCGGGGAGCTGTTTTTT.

The chain recombines TRBV18 with TRBJ2-1; D remains unclear. Germline CDR1 reads KGHSH; CDR2 reads LQKENI. Trimming stripped 1 base from V and 8 bases from J, with 12 bases between. CDR3 length: 14 residues. The CDR3 spells CASSPRAGSDEQFF. The CDR3 DNA is TGTGCCAGCTCACCACGAGCTGGGTCGGATGAGCAGTTCTTC.

The V and J genes are TRBV28 and TRBJ1-2; 7 positions match TRBD1. The ends lost 5 bases at V and 4 bases at J; junction bases unmatched: 10. In germline, CDR1 is MDHEN, CDR2 SYDVKM. The CDR3 totals 15 residues. The CDR3 is CASSLTGTELYGYTF. Written as DNA, the CDR3 is TGTGCCAGCAGTCTAACCGGGACAGAACTCTATGGCTACACCTTC.

The table lists this clone with a count of one. This chain uses TRBV19 with TRBJ2-7; D could derive from TRBD1 or TRBD2 (5 bases each). CDR3 length equals 14 residues. V was clipped by 3 bases and J by 3 bases, with 12 bases between them. Germline V gene sequence: CDR1 LNHDA, CDR2 SQIVND (reference sequence). The CDR3 region has the DNA TGTGCCAGTAGTATTGGGACGTGGAGCTACGAGCAGTACTTC. Protein: CASSIGTWSYEQYF.

This chain connects TRBV3-1 (or the pseudogene TRBV3-2) to TRBJ2-2, with 8 bases fitting TRBD2. V trimming: 4 bases; J trimming: 3 bases; junction bases outside the gene matches: 4. Germline CDR1 LGHDT, CDR2 YNNKEL (reference sequence). There are 15 residues in the CDR3. In nucleotides, the CDR3 is TGTGCCAGCAGCCTTAGCGGGACCCACACCGGGGAGCTGTTTTTT. It translates to CASSLSGTHTGELFF.